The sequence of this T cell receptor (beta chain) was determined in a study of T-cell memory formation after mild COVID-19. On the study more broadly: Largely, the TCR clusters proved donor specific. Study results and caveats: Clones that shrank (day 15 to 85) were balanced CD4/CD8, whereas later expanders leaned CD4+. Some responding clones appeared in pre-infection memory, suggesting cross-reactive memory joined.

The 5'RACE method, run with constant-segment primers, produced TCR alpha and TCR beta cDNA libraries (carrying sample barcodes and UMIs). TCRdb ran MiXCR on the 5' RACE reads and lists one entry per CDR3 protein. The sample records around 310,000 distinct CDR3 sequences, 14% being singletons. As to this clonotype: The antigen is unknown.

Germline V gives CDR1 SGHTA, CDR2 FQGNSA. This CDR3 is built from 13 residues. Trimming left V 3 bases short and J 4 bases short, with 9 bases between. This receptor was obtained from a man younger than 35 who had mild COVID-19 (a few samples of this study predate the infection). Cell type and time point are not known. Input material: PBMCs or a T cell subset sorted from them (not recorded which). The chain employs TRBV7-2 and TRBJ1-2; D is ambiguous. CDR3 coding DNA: TGTGCCAGCAGCTTGTATAGAGGCTATGGCTACACCTTC. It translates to CASSLYRGYGYTF.